The 5 T cell receptor beta chains reported below all come from one sample, sequenced in a study of T cell repertoires in cytomegalovirus infection. TCRdb redid the calling of the reads with MiXCR, one entry per CDR3 protein. The sample has about 230,000 distinct CDR3 sequences, approximately 24% seen once; the top ten hold 18%. The sample taken for sequencing was CD8+ T cells from PBMCs. The receptors were gathered from a human donor in good health (CMV status not recorded). Some clones in this sample may be carry-over from other donors' samples.

This clonotype was detected ten times or more. The chain joins TRBV7-8 to TRBJ2-3, with a possible D match to TRBD2 (5 bases). V lost 4 bases to trimming and J lost 6 bases, with 20 bases between them. This CDR3 has 16 amino acids. CDR1 is SGHVS, CDR2 FQNEAQ, per germline. The CDR3 DNA reads TGTGCCAGCAGCTCCGACCGCGTGCCCCGAGGGGATACGCAGTATTTT. Translating gives CASSSDRVPRGDTQYF.

This clonotype was observed many times. J is TRBJ1-1 and V is TRBV7-3, with D perhaps matching TRBD1 (5 bases). The V end was cut by 6 bases, the J end by 1 base, with 15 bases between. CDR1 is SGHTA and CDR2 is FQGTGA in the germline V gene. The CDR3 is 15 residues long. The CDR3 coding sequence is TGTGCCAGCAGTCCCCTAGACAGACAGAACACTGAAGCTTTCTTT. It yields the protein CASSPLDRQNTEAFF. The complete variable domain, with remaining parts taken from reference TRBV7-3 and TRBJ1-1, reads GAGVSQTPSNKVTEKGKYVELRCDPISGHTALYWYRQSLGQGPEFLIYFQGTGAADDSGLPNDRFFAVRPEGSVSTLKIQRTERGDSAVYLCASSPLDRQNTEAFFGQGTRLTVV.

In DNA form, the CDR3 reads TGTGCCAGCAGCCAGACGGGGAGTAGCGAGCAGTACTTC. Translating gives CASSQTGSSEQYF. The chain is built from TRBV3-1 and TRBJ2-7, with D tentatively TRBD2 (5 bases). V lost 3 bases, J lost 6 bases, and 12 bases lay in between. The CDR3 has 13 amino acids. Germline V gene sequence: CDR1 LGHDT, CDR2 YNNKEL (reference sequence).

A few counts support this clonotype. V and J are TRBV27 and TRBJ2-4; D perhaps matches TRBD1 (6 bases). This CDR3 is 16 amino acids long. Trimming removed 5 bases from V and 8 bases from J, with 22 bases in between. The germline V gene encodes CDR1 MNHEY and CDR2 SMNVEV (reference sequence). For the CDR3, the DNA is TGTGCCAGCAGTCCCGGGCGGTGGGGGCGTGGAGACATTCAGTACTTC. This translates into CASSPGRWGRGDIQYF.

This clonotype was counted at least ten times. This chain connects TRBV6-4 to TRBJ2-1, with 12 positions matching TRBD1. The V gene end was trimmed by 3 bases and the J gene end by 10 bases; junction bases not matched to a gene: 10. Germline values: CDR1 MRHNA, CDR2 SNTAGT. This CDR3 has 16 amino acids. As DNA, the CDR3 is TGTGCCAGCAGTGAATTACCGGGACAGGGGGCGCGGGAGCAGTTCTTC. It is translated as CASSELPGQGAREQFF.